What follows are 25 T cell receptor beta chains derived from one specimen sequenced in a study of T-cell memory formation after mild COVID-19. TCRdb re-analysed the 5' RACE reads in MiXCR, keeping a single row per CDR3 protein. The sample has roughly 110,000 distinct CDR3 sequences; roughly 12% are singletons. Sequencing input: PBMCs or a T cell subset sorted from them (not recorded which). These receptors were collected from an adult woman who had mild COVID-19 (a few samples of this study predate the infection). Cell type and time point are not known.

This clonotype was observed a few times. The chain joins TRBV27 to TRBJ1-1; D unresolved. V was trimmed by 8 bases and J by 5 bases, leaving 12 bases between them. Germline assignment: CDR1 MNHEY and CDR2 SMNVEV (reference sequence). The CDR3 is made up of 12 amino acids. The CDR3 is CASGPTVTEAFF. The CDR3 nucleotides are TGTGCCAGCGGACCGACGGTAACTGAAGCTTTCTTT.

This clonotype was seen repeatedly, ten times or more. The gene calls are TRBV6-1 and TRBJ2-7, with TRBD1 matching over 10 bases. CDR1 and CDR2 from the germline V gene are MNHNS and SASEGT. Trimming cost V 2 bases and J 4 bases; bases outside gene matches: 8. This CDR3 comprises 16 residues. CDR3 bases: TGTGCCAGCAGTGAACCCACCGGGACAGGGGCGTACGAGCAGTACTTC. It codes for CASSEPTGTGAYEQYF.

The CDR3 DNA follows: TGCGCCAGCATGGAGGGGACAGGGTCCACTGAAGCTTTCTTT. Translation: CASMEGTGSTEAFF. The chain recombines TRBV5-1 with TRBJ1-1; 9 bases are a match to TRBD1. CDR1 is SGHRS, CDR2 YFSETQ, per germline. The CDR3 runs to 14 residues. V lost 6 bases, J lost 4 bases, and 7 bases stayed unmatched.

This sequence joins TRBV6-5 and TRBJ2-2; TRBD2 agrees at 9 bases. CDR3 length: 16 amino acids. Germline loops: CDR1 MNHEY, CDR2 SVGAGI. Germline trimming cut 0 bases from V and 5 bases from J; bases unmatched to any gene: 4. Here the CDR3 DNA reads TGTGCCAGCAGTTACTCGACTAGCGGTTTGACCGGGGAGCTGTTTTTT. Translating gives CASSYSTSGLTGELFF.

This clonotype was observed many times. This CDR3 is CSARWLIYNEQFF. CDR3 DNA: TGCAGTGCTAGGTGGCTTATATACAATGAGCAGTTCTTC. The rearrangement uses TRBV20-1 and TRBJ2-1; D uncertain. Germline V lookup: CDR1 DFQATT, CDR2 SNEGSKA (reference sequence). CDR3 length equals 13 residues. V was shortened by 3 bases and J by 4 bases, with 10 bases between the two germline ends.

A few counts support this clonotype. This chain's CDR3 is CASSQDKGTQYF. CDR3 DNA: TGCGCCAGCAGCCAAGATAAAGGAACGCAGTACTTC. The chain joins TRBV4-3 to TRBJ2-7; D is ambiguous. Per the germline V gene, CDR1 is LGHNA and CDR2 is YSLEER. The germline V and J ends were trimmed by 0 bases and 9 bases, with 9 bases remaining between them. There are 12 residues in the CDR3.

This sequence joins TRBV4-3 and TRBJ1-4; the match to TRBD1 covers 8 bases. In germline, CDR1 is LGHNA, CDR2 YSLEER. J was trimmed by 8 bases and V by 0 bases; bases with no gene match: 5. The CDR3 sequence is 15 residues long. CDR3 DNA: TGCGCCAGCAGCCAAGACAGGGGGCGAATCGAAAAACTGTTTTTT. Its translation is CASSQDRGRIEKLFF.

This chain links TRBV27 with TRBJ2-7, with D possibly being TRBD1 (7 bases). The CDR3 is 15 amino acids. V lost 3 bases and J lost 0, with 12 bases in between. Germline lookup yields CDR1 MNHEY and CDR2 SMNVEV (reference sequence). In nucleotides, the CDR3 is TGTGCCAGCAGTTTTCAGGGGGGAGACTCCTACGAGCAGTACTTC. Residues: CASSFQGGDSYEQYF.

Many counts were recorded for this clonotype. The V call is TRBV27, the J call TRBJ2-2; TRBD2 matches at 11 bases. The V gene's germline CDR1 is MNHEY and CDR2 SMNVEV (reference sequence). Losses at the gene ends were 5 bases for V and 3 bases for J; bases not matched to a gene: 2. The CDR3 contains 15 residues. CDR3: CASSLAGGDTGELFF. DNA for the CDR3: TGTGCCAGCAGTCTAGCGGGAGGTGACACCGGGGAGCTGTTTTTT.

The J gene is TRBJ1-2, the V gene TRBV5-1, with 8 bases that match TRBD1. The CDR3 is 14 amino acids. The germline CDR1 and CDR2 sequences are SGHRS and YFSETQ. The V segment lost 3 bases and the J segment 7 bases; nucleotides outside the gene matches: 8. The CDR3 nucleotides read TGCGCCAGCAGCTCCGGACAGGGAATGAGTGGCTACACCTTC. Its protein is CASSSGQGMSGYTF.

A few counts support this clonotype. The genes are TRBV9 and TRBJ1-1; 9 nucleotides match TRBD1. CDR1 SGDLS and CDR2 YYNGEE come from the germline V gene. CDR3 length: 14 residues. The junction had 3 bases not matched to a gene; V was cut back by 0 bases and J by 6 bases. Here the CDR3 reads CASSVATGGPEAFF. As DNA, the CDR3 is TGTGCCAGCAGCGTAGCTACAGGGGGCCCTGAAGCTTTCTTT.

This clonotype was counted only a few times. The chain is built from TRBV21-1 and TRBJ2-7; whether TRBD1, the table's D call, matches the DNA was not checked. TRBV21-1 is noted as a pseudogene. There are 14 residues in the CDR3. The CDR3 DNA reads TGTGCCAGCAGCAATAGACAGGGGGTCTACGAGCAGTACTTC. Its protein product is CASSNRQGVYEQYF.

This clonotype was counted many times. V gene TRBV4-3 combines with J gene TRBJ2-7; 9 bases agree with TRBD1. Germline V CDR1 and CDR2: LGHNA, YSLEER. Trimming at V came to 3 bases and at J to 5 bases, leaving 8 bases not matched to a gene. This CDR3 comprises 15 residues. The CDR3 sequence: CASSHRDRASDEQYF. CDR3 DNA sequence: TGCGCCAGCAGCCACCGGGACAGGGCTTCTGACGAGCAGTACTTC.

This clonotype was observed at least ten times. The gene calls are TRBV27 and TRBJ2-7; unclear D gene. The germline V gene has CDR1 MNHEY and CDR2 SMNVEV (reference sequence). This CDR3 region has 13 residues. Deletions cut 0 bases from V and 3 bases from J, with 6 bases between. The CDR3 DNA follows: TGTGCCAGCAGTTTATCAGGGTTCTACGAGCAGTACTTC. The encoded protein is CASSLSGFYEQYF.

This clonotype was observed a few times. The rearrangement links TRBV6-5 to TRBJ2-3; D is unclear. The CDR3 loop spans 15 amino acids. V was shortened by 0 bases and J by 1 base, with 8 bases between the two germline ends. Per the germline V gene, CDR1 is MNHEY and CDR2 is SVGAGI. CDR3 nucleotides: TGTGCCAGCAGTTACTCTAACAAACGCACAGATACGCAGTATTTT. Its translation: CASSYSNKRTDTQYF.

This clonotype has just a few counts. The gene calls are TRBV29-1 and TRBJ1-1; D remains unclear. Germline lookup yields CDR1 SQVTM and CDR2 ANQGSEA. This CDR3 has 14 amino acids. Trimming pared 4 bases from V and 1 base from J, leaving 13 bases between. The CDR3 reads CSVGRGGGNTEAFF. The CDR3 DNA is TGCAGCGTTGGCCGGGGAGGAGGGAACACTGAAGCTTTCTTT.

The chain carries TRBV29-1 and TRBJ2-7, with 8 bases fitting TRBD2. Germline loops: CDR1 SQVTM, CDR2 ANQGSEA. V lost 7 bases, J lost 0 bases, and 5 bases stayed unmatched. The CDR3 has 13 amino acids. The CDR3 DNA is TGCAGCGCCCGGACTAGCAGCTCCTACGAGCAGTACTTC. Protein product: CSARTSSSYEQYF.

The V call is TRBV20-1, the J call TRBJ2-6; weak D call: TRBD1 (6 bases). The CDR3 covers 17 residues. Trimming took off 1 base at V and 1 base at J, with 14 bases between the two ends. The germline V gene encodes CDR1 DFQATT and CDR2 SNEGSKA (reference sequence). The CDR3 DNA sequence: TGCAGTGCTAGAGCCTCCGGAACAGGGTCTGGGGCCAACGTCCTGACTTTC. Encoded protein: CSARASGTGSGANVLTF.

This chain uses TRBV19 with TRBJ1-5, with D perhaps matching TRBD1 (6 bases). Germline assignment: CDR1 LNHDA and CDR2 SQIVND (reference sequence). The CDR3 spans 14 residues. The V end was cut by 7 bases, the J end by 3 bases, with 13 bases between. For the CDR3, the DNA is TGTGCCAGTAAGGACAGAGAACCCAATCAGCCCCAGCATTTT. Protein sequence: CASKDREPNQPQHF.

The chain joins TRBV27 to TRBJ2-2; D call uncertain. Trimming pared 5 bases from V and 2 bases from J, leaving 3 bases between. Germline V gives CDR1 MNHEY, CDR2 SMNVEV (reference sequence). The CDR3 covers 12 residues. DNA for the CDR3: TGTGCCAGCAGTCACAACACCGGGGAGCTGTTTTTT. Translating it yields CASSHNTGELFF.

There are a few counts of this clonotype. This CDR3 reads CASSTRDFNTGELFF. CDR3 DNA sequence: TGTGCCAGCAGCACCCGGGACTTTAACACCGGGGAGCTGTTTTTT. The V gene is TRBV7-9, the J gene TRBJ2-2; a weak D match, TRBD2 (6 bases). Germline V lookup: CDR1 SEHNR, CDR2 FQNEAQ (reference sequence). V shed 5 bases and J shed 2 bases, with 12 bases lying between them. The CDR3 contains 15 residues.

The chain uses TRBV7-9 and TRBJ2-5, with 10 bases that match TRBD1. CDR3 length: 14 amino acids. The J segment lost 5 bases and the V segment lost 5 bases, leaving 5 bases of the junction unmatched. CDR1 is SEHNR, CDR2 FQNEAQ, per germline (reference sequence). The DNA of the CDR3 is TGTGCCAGCAGCGACCGACAGGGGGCCGAGACCCAGTACTTC. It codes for CASSDRQGAETQYF. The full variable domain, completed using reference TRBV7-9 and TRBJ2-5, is DTGVSQNPRHKITKRGQNVTFRCDPISEHNRLYWYRQTLGQGPEFLTYFQNEAQLEKSRLLSDRFSAERPKGSFSTLEIQRTEQGDSAMYLCASSDRQGAETQYFGPGTRLLVL.

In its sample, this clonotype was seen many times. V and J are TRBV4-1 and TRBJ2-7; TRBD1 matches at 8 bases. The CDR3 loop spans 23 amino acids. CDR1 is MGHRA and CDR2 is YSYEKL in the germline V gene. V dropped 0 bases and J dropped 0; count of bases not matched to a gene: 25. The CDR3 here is CASSQEPPGYVGIETGDSYEQYF. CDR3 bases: TGCGCCAGCAGCCAAGAGCCCCCGGGGTATGTGGGAATTGAGACAGGGGACTCCTACGAGCAGTACTTC.

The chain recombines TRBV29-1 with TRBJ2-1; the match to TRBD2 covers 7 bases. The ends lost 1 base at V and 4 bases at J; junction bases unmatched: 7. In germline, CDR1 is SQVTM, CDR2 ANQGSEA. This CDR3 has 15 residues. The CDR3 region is CSVEVVGGPYNEQFF. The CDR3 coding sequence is TGCAGCGTTGAAGTTGTGGGAGGGCCATACAATGAGCAGTTCTTC.

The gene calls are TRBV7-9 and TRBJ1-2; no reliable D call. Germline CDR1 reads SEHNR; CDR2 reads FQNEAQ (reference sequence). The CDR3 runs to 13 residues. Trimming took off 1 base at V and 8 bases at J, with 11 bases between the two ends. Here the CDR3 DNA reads TGTGCCAGCAGCTTAGGAGCCCCCCCGGGCTACACCTTC. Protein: CASSLGAPPGYTF.